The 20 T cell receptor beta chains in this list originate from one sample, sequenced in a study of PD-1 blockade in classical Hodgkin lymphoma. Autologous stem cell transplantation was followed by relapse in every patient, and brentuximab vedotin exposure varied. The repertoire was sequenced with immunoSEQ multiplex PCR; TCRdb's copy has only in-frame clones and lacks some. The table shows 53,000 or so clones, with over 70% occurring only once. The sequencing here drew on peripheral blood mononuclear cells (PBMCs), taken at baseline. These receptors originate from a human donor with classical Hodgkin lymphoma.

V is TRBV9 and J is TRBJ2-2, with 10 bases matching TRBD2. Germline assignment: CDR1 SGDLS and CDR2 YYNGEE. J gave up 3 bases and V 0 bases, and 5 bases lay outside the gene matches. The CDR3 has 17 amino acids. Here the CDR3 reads CASSVGLAGGDTGELFF. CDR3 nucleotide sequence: TGTGCCAGCAGCGTAGGGTTAGCGGGAGGAGACACCGGGGAGCTGTTTTTT.

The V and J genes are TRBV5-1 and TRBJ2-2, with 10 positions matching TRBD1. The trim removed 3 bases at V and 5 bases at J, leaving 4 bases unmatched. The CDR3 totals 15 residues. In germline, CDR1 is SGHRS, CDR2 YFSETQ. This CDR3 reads CASSSLGQGTGELFF. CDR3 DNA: TGCGCCAGCAGCTCCTTGGGACAGGGGACCGGGGAGCTGTTTTTT.

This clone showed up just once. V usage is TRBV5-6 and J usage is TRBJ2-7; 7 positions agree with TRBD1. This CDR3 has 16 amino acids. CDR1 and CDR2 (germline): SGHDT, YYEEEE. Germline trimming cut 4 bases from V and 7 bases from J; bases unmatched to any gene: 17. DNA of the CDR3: TGTGCCAGCAGCCTGACAGGGTTGGGGAATTGGGGGGAGCAGTACGTC. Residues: CASSLTGLGNWGEQYV.

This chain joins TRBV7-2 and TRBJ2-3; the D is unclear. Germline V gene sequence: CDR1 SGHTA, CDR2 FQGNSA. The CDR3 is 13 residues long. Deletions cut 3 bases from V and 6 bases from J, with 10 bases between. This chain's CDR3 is CASSFNFLDTQYF. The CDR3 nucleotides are TGTGCCAGCAGCTTCAACTTCCTGGATACGCAGTATTTT.

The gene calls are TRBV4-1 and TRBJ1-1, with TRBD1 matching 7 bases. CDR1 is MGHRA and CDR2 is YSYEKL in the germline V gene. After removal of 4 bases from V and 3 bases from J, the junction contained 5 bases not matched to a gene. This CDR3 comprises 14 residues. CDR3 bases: TGCGCCAGCAGCCGCCGGGACAGAGACACTGAAGCTTTCTTT. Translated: CASSRRDRDTEAFF.

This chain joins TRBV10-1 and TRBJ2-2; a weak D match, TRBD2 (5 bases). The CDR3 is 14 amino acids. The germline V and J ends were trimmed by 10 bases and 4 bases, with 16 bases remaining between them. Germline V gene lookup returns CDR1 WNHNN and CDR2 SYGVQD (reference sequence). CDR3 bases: TGCGCCACTCGGGAAGGGTTAGGCACCGGGGAGCTGTTTTTT. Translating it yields CATREGLGTGELFF.

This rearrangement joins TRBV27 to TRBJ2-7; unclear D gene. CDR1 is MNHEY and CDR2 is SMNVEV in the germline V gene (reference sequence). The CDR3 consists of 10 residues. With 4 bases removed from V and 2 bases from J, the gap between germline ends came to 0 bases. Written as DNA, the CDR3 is TGTGCCAGCAGTTCCTACGAGCAGTACTTC. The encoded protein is CASSSYEQYF.

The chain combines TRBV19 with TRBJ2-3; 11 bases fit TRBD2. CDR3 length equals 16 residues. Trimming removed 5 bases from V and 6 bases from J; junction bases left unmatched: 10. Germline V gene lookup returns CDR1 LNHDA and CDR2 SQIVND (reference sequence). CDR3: CASSSPLAGVGDTQYF. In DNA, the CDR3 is TGTGCCAGTAGTTCCCCACTAGCGGGAGTGGGGGATACGCAGTATTTT.

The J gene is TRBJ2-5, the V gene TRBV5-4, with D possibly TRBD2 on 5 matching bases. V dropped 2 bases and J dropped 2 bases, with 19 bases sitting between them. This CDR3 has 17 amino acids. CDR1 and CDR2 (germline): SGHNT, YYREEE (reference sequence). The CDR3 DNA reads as TGTGCCAGCAGCTTAGCAGGAGGTCTTTATCTACAAGAGACCCAGTACTTC. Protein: CASSLAGGLYLQETQYF.

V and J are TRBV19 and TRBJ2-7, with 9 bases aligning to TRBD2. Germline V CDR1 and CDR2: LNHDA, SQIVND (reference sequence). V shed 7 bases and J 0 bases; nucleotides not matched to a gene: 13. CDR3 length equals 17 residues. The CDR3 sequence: CASTTPGEREVSYEQYV. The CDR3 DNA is TGTGCCAGTACCACCCCGGGTGAGCGGGAGGTCTCCTACGAGCAGTACGTC.

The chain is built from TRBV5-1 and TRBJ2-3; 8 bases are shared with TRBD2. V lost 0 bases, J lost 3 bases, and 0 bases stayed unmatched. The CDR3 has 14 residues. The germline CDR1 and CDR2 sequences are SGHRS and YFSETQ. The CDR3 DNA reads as TGCGCCAGCAGCTTGGGACTAGCGACAGATACGCAGTATTTT. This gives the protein CASSLGLATDTQYF.

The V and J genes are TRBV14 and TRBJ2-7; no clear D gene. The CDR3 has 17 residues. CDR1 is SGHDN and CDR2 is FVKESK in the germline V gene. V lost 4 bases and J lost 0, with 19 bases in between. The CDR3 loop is CASSPKNPVSRSYEQYF. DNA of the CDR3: TGTGCCAGCAGCCCCAAGAACCCAGTCTCGCGCTCCTACGAGCAGTACTTC.

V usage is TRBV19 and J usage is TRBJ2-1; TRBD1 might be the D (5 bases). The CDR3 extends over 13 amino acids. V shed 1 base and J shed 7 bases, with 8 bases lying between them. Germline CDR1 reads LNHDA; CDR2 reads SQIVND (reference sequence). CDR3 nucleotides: TGTGCCAGTAGTATAGTCCAGGGAAATGAGCAGTTCTTC. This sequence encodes CASSIVQGNEQFF.

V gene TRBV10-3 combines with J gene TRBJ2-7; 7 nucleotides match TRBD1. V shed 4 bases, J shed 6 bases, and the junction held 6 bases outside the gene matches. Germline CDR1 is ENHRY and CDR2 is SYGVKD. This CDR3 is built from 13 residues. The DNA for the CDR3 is TGTGCCATCAGTGGAACACAGGGGACCGAGCAGTACTTC. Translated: CAISGTQGTEQYF.

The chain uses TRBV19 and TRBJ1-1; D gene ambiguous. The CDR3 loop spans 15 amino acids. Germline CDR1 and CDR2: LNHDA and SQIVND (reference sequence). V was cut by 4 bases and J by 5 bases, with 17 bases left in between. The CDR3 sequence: CASSKKSPPNTEAFF. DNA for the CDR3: TGTGCCAGTAGTAAAAAGTCGCCCCCGAATACTGAAGCTTTCTTT.

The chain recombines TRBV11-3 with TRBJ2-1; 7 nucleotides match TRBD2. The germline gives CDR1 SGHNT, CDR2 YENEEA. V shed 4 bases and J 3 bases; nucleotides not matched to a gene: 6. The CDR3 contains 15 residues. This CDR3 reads CASSWTGLGYNEQFF. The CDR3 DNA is TGTGCCAGCAGCTGGACCGGACTAGGCTACAATGAGCAGTTCTTC.

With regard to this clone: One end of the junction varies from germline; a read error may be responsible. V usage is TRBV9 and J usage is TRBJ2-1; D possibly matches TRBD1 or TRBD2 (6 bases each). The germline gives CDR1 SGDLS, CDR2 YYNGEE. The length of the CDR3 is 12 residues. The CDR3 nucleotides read TGTGCCAGCACCGTAGGGGGAGGTGAGCAGTTCTTC. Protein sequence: CASTVGGGEQFF.

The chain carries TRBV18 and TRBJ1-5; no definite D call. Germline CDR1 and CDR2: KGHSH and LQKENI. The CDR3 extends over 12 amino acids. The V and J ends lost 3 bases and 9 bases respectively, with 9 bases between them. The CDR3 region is CASSPQEGPQHF. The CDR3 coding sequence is TGTGCCAGCTCACCCCAAGAGGGGCCCCAGCATTTT.

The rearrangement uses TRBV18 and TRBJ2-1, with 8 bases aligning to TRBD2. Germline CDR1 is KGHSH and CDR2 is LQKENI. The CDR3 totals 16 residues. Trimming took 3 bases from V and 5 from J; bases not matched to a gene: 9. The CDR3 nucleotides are TGTGCCAGCTCACCGACTAGCGTATACGGCGACAATGAGCAGTTCTTC. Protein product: CASSPTSVYGDNEQFF.

The CDR3 protein is CASSPRGLLAGGEDTQYF. CDR3 DNA: TGCGCCAGCAGCCCAAGGGGTCTACTAGCGGGAGGGGAAGATACGCAGTATTTT. The V call is TRBV5-1, the J call TRBJ2-3, with TRBD2 matching over 13 bases. Germline CDR1 SGHRS, CDR2 YFSETQ. CDR3 length: 18 residues. V shed 4 bases, J shed 5 bases, and the junction held 13 bases outside the gene matches.